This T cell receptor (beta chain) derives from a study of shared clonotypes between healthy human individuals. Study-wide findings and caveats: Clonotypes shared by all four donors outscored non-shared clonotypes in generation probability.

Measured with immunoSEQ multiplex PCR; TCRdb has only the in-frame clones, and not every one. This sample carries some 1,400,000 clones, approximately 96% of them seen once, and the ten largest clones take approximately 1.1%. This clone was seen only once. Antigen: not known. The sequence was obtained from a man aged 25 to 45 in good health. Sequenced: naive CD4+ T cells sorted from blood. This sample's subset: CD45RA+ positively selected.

CDR3 protein: CASSYSMTGDTQYF. DNA of the CDR3: TGTGCCAGCAGTTACTCGATGACGGGAGATACGCAGTATTTT. The chain uses TRBV6-5 and TRBJ2-3; D is unclear. The CDR3 sequence is 14 residues long. CDR1 and CDR2 (germline): MNHEY, SVGAGI. The V end was cut by 0 bases, the J end by 5 bases, with 9 bases between.